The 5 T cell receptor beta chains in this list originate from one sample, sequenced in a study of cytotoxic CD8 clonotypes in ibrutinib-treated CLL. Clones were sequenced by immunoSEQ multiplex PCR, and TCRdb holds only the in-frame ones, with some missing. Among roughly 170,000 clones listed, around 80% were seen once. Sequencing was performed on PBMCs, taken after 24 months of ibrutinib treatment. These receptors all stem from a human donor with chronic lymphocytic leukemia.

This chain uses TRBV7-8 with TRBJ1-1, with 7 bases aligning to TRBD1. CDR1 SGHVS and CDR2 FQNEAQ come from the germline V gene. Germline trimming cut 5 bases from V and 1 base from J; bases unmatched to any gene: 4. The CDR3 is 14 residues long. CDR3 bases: TGTGCCAGCAGCCCGTGGACAGGGAACACTGAAGCTTTCTTT. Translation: CASSPWTGNTEAFF.

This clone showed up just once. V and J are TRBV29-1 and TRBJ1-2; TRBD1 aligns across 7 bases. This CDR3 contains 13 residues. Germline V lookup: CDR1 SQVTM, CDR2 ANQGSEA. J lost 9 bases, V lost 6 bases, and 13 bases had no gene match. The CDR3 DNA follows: TGCAGCGTGGCGGGACAGTCCTTCTTCAGCTACACCTTC. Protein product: CSVAGQSFFSYTF.

The CDR3 here is CASSIFGPSDTGELFF. For the CDR3, the DNA is TGTGCCAGTAGTATATTCGGACCCTCGGACACCGGGGAGCTGTTTTTT. The gene calls are TRBV19 and TRBJ2-2; D ambiguous. Per the germline V gene, CDR1 is LNHDA and CDR2 is SQIVND (reference sequence). V was shortened by 2 bases and J by 3 bases, with 13 bases between the two germline ends. The CDR3 runs to 16 residues.

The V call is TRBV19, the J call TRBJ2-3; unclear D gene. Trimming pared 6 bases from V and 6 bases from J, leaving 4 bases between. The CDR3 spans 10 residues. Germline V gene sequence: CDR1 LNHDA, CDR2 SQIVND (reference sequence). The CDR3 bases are TGTGCCAGTAGGGCCGATACGCAGTATTTT. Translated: CASRADTQYF.

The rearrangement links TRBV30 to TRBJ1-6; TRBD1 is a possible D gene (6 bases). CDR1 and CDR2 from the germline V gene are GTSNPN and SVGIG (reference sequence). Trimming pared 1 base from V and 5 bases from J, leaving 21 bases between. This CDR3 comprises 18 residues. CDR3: CAWSERTGSWGNNSPLHF. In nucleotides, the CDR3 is TGTGCCTGGAGTGAACGTACAGGGAGCTGGGGAAATAATTCACCCCTCCACTTT.